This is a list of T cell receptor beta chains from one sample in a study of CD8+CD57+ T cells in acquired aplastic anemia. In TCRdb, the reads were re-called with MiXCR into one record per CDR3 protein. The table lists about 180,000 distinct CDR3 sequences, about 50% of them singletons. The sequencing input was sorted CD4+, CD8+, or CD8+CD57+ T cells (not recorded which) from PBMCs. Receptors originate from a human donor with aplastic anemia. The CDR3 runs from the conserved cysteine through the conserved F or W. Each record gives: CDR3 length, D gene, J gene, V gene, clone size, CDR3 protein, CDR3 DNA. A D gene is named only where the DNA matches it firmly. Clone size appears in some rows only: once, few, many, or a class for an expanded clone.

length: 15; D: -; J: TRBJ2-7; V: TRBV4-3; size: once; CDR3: CASSQGETRIYEQYF; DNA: TGCGCCAGCAGCCAAGGCGAAACCAGGATTTACGAGCAGTACTTC
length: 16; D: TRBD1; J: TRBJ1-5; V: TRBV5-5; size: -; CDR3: CASSYQTTGGGQPQHF; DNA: TGTGCCAGCAGCTATCAAACGACAGGGGGCGGTCAGCCCCAGCATTTT
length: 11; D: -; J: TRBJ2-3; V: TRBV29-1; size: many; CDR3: CSVETPDTQYF; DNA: TGCAGCGTTGAAACCCCGGATACGCAGTATTTT
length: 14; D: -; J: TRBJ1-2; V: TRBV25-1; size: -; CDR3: CASSALITNYGYTF; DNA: TGTGCCAGCAGTGCGCTTATTACAAACTATGGCTACACCTTC
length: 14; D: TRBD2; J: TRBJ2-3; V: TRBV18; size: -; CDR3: CASSPAGGQDTQYF; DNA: TGTGCCAGCTCACCAGCGGGGGGGCAGGATACGCAGTATTTT
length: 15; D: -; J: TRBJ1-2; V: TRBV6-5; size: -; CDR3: CASSYSVRGGYGYTF; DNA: TGTGCCAGCAGTTACTCGGTGCGGGGTGGCTATGGCTACACCTTC
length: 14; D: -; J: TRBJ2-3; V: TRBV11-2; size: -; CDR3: CASSLDLGSDTQYF; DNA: TGTGCCAGCAGCTTAGATTTGGGCTCAGATACGCAGTATTTT
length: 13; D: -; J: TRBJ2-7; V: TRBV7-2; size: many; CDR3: CASSRKTGYEQYF; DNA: TGTGCCAGCAGCCGAAAAACTGGGTACGAGCAGTACTTC
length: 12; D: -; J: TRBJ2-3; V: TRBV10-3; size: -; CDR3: CAMGSGTDTQYF; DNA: TGTGCCATGGGGTCAGGCACAGATACGCAGTATTTT
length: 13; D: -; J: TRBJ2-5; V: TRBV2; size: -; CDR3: CASLQGFVETQYF; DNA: TGTGCCAGCCTACAAGGATTCGTGGAGACCCAGTACTTC
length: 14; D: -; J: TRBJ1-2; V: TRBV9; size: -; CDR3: CASSVGSQDYGYTF; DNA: TGTGCCAGCAGCGTGGGGTCTCAGGACTATGGCTACACCTTC
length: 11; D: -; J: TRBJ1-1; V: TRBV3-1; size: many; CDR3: CASSQGREAFF; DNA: TGTGCCAGCAGCCAAGGCAGGGAAGCTTTCTTT
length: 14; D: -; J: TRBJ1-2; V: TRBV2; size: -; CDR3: CASSEGGESGGYTF; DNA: TGTGCCAGCAGTGAAGGGGGAGAATCGGGTGGCTACACCTTC
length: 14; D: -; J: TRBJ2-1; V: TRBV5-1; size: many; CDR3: CASGPSNRELEQFF; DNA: TGCGCCAGCGGACCCTCTAATAGGGAACTTGAGCAGTTCTTC
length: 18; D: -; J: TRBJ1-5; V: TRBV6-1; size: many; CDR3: CASSESIGGKRGNQPQHF; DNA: TGTGCCAGCAGTGAATCAATTGGGGGGAAGAGGGGCAATCAGCCCCAGCATTTT
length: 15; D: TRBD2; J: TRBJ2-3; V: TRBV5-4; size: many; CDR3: CASSLLAGATDTQYF; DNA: TGTGCCAGCAGCTTGCTAGCGGGGGCCACAGATACGCAGTATTTT
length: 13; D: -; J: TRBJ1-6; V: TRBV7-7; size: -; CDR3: CASSLNRNSPLHF; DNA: TGTGCCAGCAGCTTAAATCGTAATTCACCCCTCCACTTT
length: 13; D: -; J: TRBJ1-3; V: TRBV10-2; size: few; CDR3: CASSEQPVDTIYF; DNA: TGCGCCAGCAGTGAGCAACCGGTGGACACCATATATTTT